Listed below are T cell receptor beta chains from one sample, sequenced in a study of shared clonotypes between healthy human individuals. TCRdb keeps only in-frame clones here, not all; method: immunoSEQ multiplex PCR. The sample has around 1.5 million clones, approximately 98% seen once. The sample taken for sequencing was naive CD4+ T cells sorted from blood. These receptors originate from a man aged 25 to 40 in good health. Each CDR3 is given without its conserved first and last residue. D genes are given only for firm matches. Rows may omit the clone size; those that give it use once, few, many or a size class.

-	13	TRBV9	TRBJ2-3	once	ASSVVASPTDTQY
TRBD1	12	TRBV15	TRBJ2-1	-	ATKRDRVSNEQF
TRBD2	13	TRBV5-1	TRBJ2-1	-	ASSDPGLADNEQF
-	14	TRBV28	TRBJ1-5	-	ASSADRGGFAQPQH
-	11	TRBV7-9	TRBJ1-2	-	ASSLPAFYGYT
TRBD2	11	TRBV29-1	TRBJ2-7	-	SVIGSGSDEQY
TRBD2	13	TRBV4-2	TRBJ2-7	-	ASSQSGRAVDEQY
-	14	TRBV9	TRBJ1-5	-	ASSPTDGLFNQPQH
-	11	TRBV19	TRBJ1-5	-	ASRQVGNQPQH
-	13	TRBV5-1	TRBJ2-7	-	ASSLVLGSNYEQY
-	13	TRBV11-2	TRBJ2-7	-	ASSLNLDRPYEQY
-	12	TRBV2	TRBJ2-3	-	ASSVQGRADTQY
-	14	TRBV4-3	TRBJ2-3	-	ASSQSGPPWADTQY
-	13	TRBV2	TRBJ2-7	-	ASSEGGTLRGEQY
-	11	TRBV5-6	TRBJ2-4	-	ASSPDSSDIQY
-	12	TRBV6-4	TRBJ1-2	-	ASSDSQGFNGYT
-	11	TRBV9	TRBJ2-3	-	ASSEGPKDTQY
-	11	TRBV5-4	TRBJ2-1	once	ASSVRLHNEQF
-	11	TRBV19	TRBJ1-1	-	ASSENGNTEAF
TRBD1	11	TRBV27	TRBJ1-2	-	ASSSQGDYGYT
TRBD2	13	TRBV11-3	TRBJ2-1	-	ASSLGLAGHNEQF
TRBD1	13	TRBV10-3	TRBJ1-1	-	ATYPGQGMNTEAF
TRBD2	15	TRBV27	TRBJ2-7	-	ASKNFGLAGVVDEQY
TRBD2	13	TRBV7-2	TRBJ2-3	once	ASSFAGGATDTQY
-	11	TRBV21-1	TRBJ2-7	-	ASSKWGSYEQY